This TCR beta chain is drawn from a study of T cells in Graves' hyperthyroidism and ophthalmopathy. General study findings and limits: Most clonotypes that expanded in the thyroid above 0.001 also showed up in blood. Separation of ophthalmopathy from stable hyperthyroidism was achieved by a 13 V-J model.

From RNA transcripts, TCR beta CDR3 regions were amplified. TCR CDR3 regions were first amplified by RT-PCR with HTBI primers. A single record per CDR3 protein comes from TCRdb applying MiXCR to the multiplex PCR reads. The sample carries about 700,000 distinct CDR3 sequences, 45% recorded once. V gave up 6 bases and J gave up 4 bases, with 12 bases separating them. In germline, CDR1 is SNHLY, CDR2 FYNNEI. The CDR3 is 13 residues long. This clonotype was observed a single time. What it recognizes is unknown. The clonotype comes from an adult man with Graves' disease, either hyperthyroidism or ophthalmopathy (not recorded which). V is TRBV2 and J is TRBJ1-2, with a tentative D call TRBD1 (5 bases). Sequences were obtained from peripheral blood or thyroid tissue (not recorded which). The DNA for the CDR3 is TGTGCCAGCAGAGCAGGGACTATCTATGGCTACACCTTC. Amino acid sequence: CASRAGTIYGYTF. The full variable domain, rest sourced from reference TRBV2 and TRBJ1-2, is EPEVTQTPSHQVTQMGQEVILRCVPISNHLYFYWYRQILGQKVEFLVSFYNNEISEKSEIFDDQFSVERPDGSNFTLKIRSTKLEDSAMYFCASRAGTIYGYTFGSGTRLTVV.